Sequencing of this TCR beta chain was carried out in a study of tumor-infiltrating lymphocytes in localized non-small cell lung cancer. As for the study in general: Some samples were collected after neoadjuvant chemotherapy; smokers, never-smokers and several histologies were included. General study points: No T-cell fraction difference was seen between IM1 and IM2 tumors. Different pieces of the same tissue went to different assays, confounding technical variation with intratumor heterogeneity.

With 2 bases removed from V and 0 bases from J, the gap between germline ends came to 5 bases. The germline gives CDR1 SGHVS, CDR2 FQNEAQ. CDR3 length: 13 residues. Clones were read by immunoSEQ multiplex PCR, and TCRdb kept only the in-frame ones, dropping some. The table records roughly 15,000 clones, about two thirds of them present only once. Notes on this clone: Antigen: not known.

The sequence derives from a human donor with non-small cell lung cancer. Sequencing was carried out using uninvolved lung tissue not adjacent to the tumor. This rearrangement joins TRBV7-8 to TRBJ2-7; no clear D. CDR3 sequence: CASSLRFSYEQYF. Here the CDR3 DNA reads TGTGCCAGCAGCTTACGGTTCTCCTACGAGCAGTACTTC.